The sequence of this TCR beta chain was determined in a study of yellow fever vaccine responses in identical twins. A word on this clonotype: Its antigen is undetermined.

The CDR3 has 16 residues. The germline CDR1 and CDR2 sequences are SGHAT and FQNNGV. V gave up 1 base and J gave up 0 bases; unmatched junction bases: 4. TCRdb used MiXCR to reprocess the RT-PCR reads, holding one entry per CDR3 protein. The sample lists under 30,000 distinct CDR3 sequences, around four fifths occurring once. Study findings and constraints: Twins reportedly had a vaccine T cell response that seemed partly convergent, partly personalized.

The V gene is TRBV11-2, the J gene TRBJ2-3; 7 bases are shared with TRBD1. The sequence was collected from a woman between 18 and 29 years old who received the yellow fever vaccine. This material consisted of T cells from blood (PBMCs), unsorted or a sorted subset (not recorded which), taken before or after yellow fever vaccination (not recorded which). The CDR3 region is CASSLVKGASTDTQYF. As DNA, the CDR3 is TGTGCCAGCAGCTTAGTGAAGGGGGCCAGCACAGATACGCAGTATTTT. Based on the CDR3 plus reference TRBV11-2 and TRBJ2-3, the full variable domain is EAGVAQSPRYKIIEKRQSVAFWCNPISGHATLYWYQQILGQGPKLLIQFQNNGVVDDSQLPKDRFSAERLKGVDSTLKIQPAKLEDSAVYLCASSLVKGASTDTQYFGPGTRLTVL.